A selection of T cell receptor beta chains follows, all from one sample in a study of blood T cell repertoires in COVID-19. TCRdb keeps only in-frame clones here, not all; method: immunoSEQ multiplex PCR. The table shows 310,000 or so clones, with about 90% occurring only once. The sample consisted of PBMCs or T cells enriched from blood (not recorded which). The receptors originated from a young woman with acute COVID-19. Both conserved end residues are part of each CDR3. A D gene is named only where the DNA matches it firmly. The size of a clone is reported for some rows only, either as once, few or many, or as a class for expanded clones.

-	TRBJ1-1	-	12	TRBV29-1	TGCAGCGTCCAACAGGTGGGCACTGAAGCTTTCTTT	CSVQQVGTEAFF
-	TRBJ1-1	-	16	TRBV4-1	TGCGCCAGCAGCCAAGGTCACGGACAGTCGAACACTGAAGCTTTCTTT	CASSQGHGQSNTEAFF
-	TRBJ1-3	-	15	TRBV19	TGTGCCAGTAGTACCAGGGACATAGAAGGAAACACCATATATTTT	CASSTRDIEGNTIYF
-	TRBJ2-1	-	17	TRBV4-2	TGTGCCAGCAGCCAAGGCCCGGGGGGCGGGGGAGACAATGAGCAGTTCTTC	CASSQGPGGGGDNEQFF
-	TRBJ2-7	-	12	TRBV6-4	TGTGCCAGCAGTCCCCAGGGCTACGAGCAGTACTTC	CASSPQGYEQYF
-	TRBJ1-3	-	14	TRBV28	TGTGCCACCGGACAGTCTAGCTCTGGAAACACCATATATTTT	CATGQSSSGNTIYF
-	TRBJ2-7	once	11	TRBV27	TGTGCCAGCAGGCGCGGTTACGAGCAGTACTTC	CASRRGYEQYF
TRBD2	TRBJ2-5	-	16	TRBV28	TGTGCCAGCAGTTTAGGCGCTAGCGGGAGGCAAGAGACCCAGTACTTC	CASSLGASGRQETQYF
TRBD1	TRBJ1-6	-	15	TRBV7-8	TGTGCCAGCAGCCAAGAGACAGGGTATAATTCACCCCTCCACTTT	CASSQETGYNSPLHF
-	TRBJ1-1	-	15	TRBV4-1	TGCGCCAGCAGCCTGCCCGGGTCACTAGACACTGAAGCTTTCTTT	CASSLPGSLDTEAFF
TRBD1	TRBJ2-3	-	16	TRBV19	TGTGCCAGTAGTAGTTGGACAGGGTCTAGCACAGATACGCAGTATTTT	CASSSWTGSSTDTQYF
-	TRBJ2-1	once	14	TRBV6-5	TGTGCCAGCAGCAACAGCTACTCCTACAATGAGCAGTTCTTC	CASSNSYSYNEQFF
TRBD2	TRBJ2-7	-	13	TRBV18	TGTGCCAGCTCACCGGGAGGGGTCTACGAGCAGTACTTC	CASSPGGVYEQYF
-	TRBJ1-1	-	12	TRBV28	TGTGCCAGCAGTCTCTATGAGAGTGAAGCTTTCTTT	CASSLYESEAFF
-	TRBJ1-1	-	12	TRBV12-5	TGTGCTAGTGGTTTTCCAGGGACTGAAGCTTTCTTT	CASGFPGTEAFF